These 19 T cell receptor beta chains were sequenced from one sample in a study of shared clonotypes between healthy human individuals. Profiling relied on immunoSEQ multiplex PCR, and the TCRdb table lists in-frame clones only, not all of them. In the table there are some 2.3 million clones, about 92% of which are singletons. Sequenced sample: naive CD4+ T cells from PBMCs. Subset indicated: CD45RA+ positively selected. These TCRs come from a man younger than 35 in good health. Some clones in this sample may be carry-over from other donors' samples.

This rearrangement joins TRBV25-1 to TRBJ2-7; 8 bases fit TRBD1. The junction had 7 bases not matched to a gene; V was cut back by 3 bases and J by 0 bases. CDR1 and CDR2 (germline): MGHDK, SYGVNS. CDR3 length equals 16 residues. This CDR3 is CASSETGQGSSYEQYF. The CDR3 bases are TGTGCCAGCAGTGAGACCGGACAGGGAAGCTCCTACGAGCAGTACTTC.

Note on this clone: The same CDR3 arises from other DNA sequences in this sample as well. The chain combines TRBV5-1 with TRBJ1-1, with 8 bases lining up with TRBD1. Germline CDR1 and CDR2: SGHRS and YFSETQ. This CDR3 region has 14 residues. Unmatched junction bases numbered 2, after V lost 0 bases and J lost 4 bases. Here the CDR3 reads CASSLATGGTEAFF. The CDR3 DNA sequence: TGCGCCAGCAGCTTGGCAACAGGGGGCACTGAAGCTTTCTTT. Full variable domain (outside the CDR3, taken from reference TRBV5-1 and TRBJ1-1): KAGVTQTPRYLIKTRGQQVTLSCSPISGHRSVSWYQQTPGQGLQFLFEYFSETQRNKGNFPGRFSGRQFSNSRSEMNVSTLELGDSALYLCASSLATGGTEAFFGQGTRLTVV.

The rearrangement links TRBV9 to TRBJ1-4; D possibly corresponds to TRBD1 (5 bases). Per the germline V gene, CDR1 is SGDLS and CDR2 is YYNGEE. Trimming took 0 bases from V and 8 from J, leaving 14 bases between them. The CDR3 covers 15 residues. CDR3 nucleotide sequence: TGTGCCAGCAGCGTAGGAACAGGCCGATTGGAAAAACTGTTTTTT. As protein: CASSVGTGRLEKLFF.

This clone occurred a few times. The sample contains more than one DNA sequence encoding this CDR3. The rearrangement joins TRBV19 to TRBJ1-5, with TRBD1 identical over 7 bases. After removal of 6 bases from V and 1 base from J, the junction contained 3 bases not matched to a gene. This CDR3 has 14 amino acids. Germline CDR1 reads LNHDA; CDR2 reads SQIVND (reference sequence). CDR3 DNA sequence: TGTGCCAGTAGGAGACAGGGAAGCAATCAGCCCCAGCATTTT. Encoded protein: CASRRQGSNQPQHF.

CDR3 sequence (DNA): TGTGCCAGCAGGGCGGGACAGGGGTTTGAGGCATCCTACAATGAGCAGTTCTTC. Residues: CASRAGQGFEASYNEQFF. J is TRBJ2-1 and V is TRBV2; 10 bases are shared with TRBD1. This CDR3 has 18 amino acids. V lost 6 bases, J lost 1 base, and 12 bases stayed unmatched. The germline V gene has CDR1 SNHLY and CDR2 FYNNEI.

The chain is built from TRBV27 and TRBJ1-4, with TRBD1 as a possible D gene (5 bases). Germline V CDR1 and CDR2: MNHEY, SMNVEV (reference sequence). This CDR3 has 18 residues. Deletions cut 4 bases from V and 0 bases from J, with 18 bases between. The CDR3 coding sequence is TGTGCCAGCAGTTCCAGGGCAGGGACCTTTGCAACTAATGAAAAACTGTTTTTT. This encodes CASSSRAGTFATNEKLFF.

This rearrangement joins TRBV28 to TRBJ2-7; D uncertain. The CDR3 extends over 12 amino acids. V was trimmed by 5 bases and J by 3 bases, leaving 8 bases between them. Germline V gene lookup returns CDR1 MDHEN and CDR2 SYDVKM. The CDR3 DNA sequence: TGTGCCAGCAGTCGTCTTCGCTACGAGCAGTACTTC. This sequence encodes CASSRLRYEQYF.

A single count supports this clone. The chain joins TRBV2 to TRBJ1-3; D may be TRBD1 (6 bases). Germline V lookup: CDR1 SNHLY, CDR2 FYNNEI. V was shortened by 5 bases and J by 0 bases, with 26 bases between the two germline ends. The CDR3 totals 20 residues. CDR3 protein: CASSPMGALGGKHSGNTIYF. The CDR3 region has the DNA TGTGCCAGCAGTCCCATGGGGGCCTTGGGTGGAAAACACTCTGGAAACACCATATATTTT.

The rearrangement joins TRBV4-1 to TRBJ2-1; D unresolved. V lost 4 bases, J lost 7 bases, and 8 bases lay in between. The CDR3 has 12 residues. The germline CDR1 and CDR2 sequences are MGHRA and YSYEKL. CDR3: CASSPLGNEQFF. The CDR3 DNA is TGCGCCAGCAGCCCGTTGGGGAATGAGCAGTTCTTC.

The V gene is TRBV28, the J gene TRBJ2-5; D is ambiguous. V dropped 1 base and J dropped 5 bases, with 5 bases sitting between them. CDR3 size: 12 residues. Germline CDR1 is MDHEN and CDR2 is SYDVKM. The CDR3 reads CASSLSKETQYF. CDR3 nucleotides: TGTGCCAGCAGTTTATCGAAGGAGACCCAGTACTTC.

Here the CDR3 DNA reads TGTGCCAGCAGCCGGGACCCGAGCACAGATACGCAGTATTTT. Protein: CASSRDPSTDTQYF. The chain couples TRBV5-6 to TRBJ2-3; D might be TRBD1 or TRBD2, each matching 5 bases. Germline CDR1 reads SGHDT; CDR2 reads YYEEEE. Trimming removed 4 bases from V and 0 bases from J, with 9 bases in between. This CDR3 is built from 14 residues.

The CDR3 region is CASSLGWGNGYTF. The CDR3 DNA sequence: TGTGCCAGCAGCTTAGGATGGGGGAATGGCTACACCTTC. V gene TRBV7-2 combines with J gene TRBJ1-2, with D tentatively TRBD1 (5 bases). Trimming took 1 base from V and 6 from J, leaving 9 bases between them. CDR1 and CDR2 from the germline V gene are SGHTA and FQGNSA. The CDR3 has 13 residues.

The chain uses TRBV7-3 and TRBJ2-7; possibly TRBD2 for D (7 bases). Looked up from germline, CDR1 is SGHTA and CDR2 is FQGTGA. The CDR3 runs to 16 residues. The V end lost 4 bases, the J end lost 0 bases, and 16 bases lay between the germline ends. This CDR3 reads CASSSRGGASSYEQYF. The CDR3 DNA reads as TGTGCCAGCAGCTCAAGAGGGGGGGCTAGCTCCTACGAGCAGTACTTC.

The rearrangement uses TRBV6-6 and TRBJ2-1; perhaps TRBD1 as D (5 bases). Germline CDR1 MNHNY, CDR2 SVGAGI (reference sequence). There are 14 residues in the CDR3. Trimming took off 5 bases at V and 6 bases at J, with 14 bases between the two ends. The CDR3 reads CASSTIREINEQFF. The DNA of the CDR3 is TGTGCCAGCAGTACCATCAGGGAAATCAATGAGCAGTTCTTC.

The chain joins TRBV11-2 to TRBJ2-1; 11 nucleotides match TRBD2. This CDR3 is built from 15 residues. The trim removed 2 bases at V and 7 bases at J, leaving 4 bases unmatched. CDR1 and CDR2 from the germline V gene are SGHAT and FQNNGV. Here the CDR3 DNA reads TGTGCCAGCAGCTTAACTAGCGGGAGTAGTAATGAGCAGTTCTTC. Translating gives CASSLTSGSSNEQFF.

V and J are TRBV27 and TRBJ2-1; 12 bases match TRBD2. The V and J ends lost 6 bases and 6 bases, in that order; junction bases with no gene match: 9. Germline V gene lookup returns CDR1 MNHEY and CDR2 SMNVEV (reference sequence). This CDR3 is built from 16 residues. The chain's CDR3 is CASRQTSGSLFNEQFF. Here the CDR3 DNA reads TGTGCCAGCAGACAGACTAGCGGGAGTTTGTTCAATGAGCAGTTCTTC.

The CDR3 protein is CASSFRRSSASYNEQFF. The CDR3 DNA is TGTGCCAGCAGCTTTCGGCGAAGTAGCGCTTCCTACAATGAGCAGTTCTTC. This chain uses TRBV5-4 with TRBJ2-1; the D gene is possibly TRBD2 (5 bases). This CDR3 comprises 17 residues. Per the germline V gene, CDR1 is SGHNT and CDR2 is YYREEE (reference sequence). The V gene lost 2 bases and the J gene lost 1 base, with 16 bases spanning the gap.

This chain links TRBV6-1 with TRBJ2-7; 10 positions match TRBD1. Unmatched junction bases numbered 7, after V lost 2 bases and J lost 3 bases. The germline V gene has CDR1 MNHNS and CDR2 SASEGT. The CDR3 length is 16 residues. CDR3 protein: CASSEKGGTGDYEQYF. The CDR3 DNA reads as TGTGCCAGCAGTGAAAAGGGGGGGACAGGGGACTACGAGCAGTACTTC.

V usage is TRBV7-9 and J usage is TRBJ1-3; D is unclear. CDR3 size: 15 residues. Germline-derived CDR1 and CDR2 are SEHNR and FQNEAQ (reference sequence). Trimming took 3 bases from V and 0 from J, leaving 9 bases between them. CDR3 sequence (DNA): TGTGCCAGCAGCTTTAACGCAGACTCTGGAAACACCATATATTTT. It is translated as CASSFNADSGNTIYF.